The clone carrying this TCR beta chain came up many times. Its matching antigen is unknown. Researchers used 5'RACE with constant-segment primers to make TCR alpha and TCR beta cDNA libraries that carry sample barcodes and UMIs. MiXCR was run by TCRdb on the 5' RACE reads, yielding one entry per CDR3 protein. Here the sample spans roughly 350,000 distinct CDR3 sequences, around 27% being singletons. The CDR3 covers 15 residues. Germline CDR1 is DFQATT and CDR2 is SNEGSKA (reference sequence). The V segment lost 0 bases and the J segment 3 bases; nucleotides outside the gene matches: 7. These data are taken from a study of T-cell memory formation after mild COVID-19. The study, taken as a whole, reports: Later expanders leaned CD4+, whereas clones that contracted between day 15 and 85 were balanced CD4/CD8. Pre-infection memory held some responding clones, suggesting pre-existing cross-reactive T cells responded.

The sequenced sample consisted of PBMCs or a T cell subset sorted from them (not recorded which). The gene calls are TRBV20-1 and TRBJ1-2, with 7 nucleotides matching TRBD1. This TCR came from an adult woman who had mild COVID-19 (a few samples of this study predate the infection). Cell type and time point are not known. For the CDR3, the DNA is TGCAGTGCTAGAGATACCCACAGGGGTGACTATGGCTACACCTTC. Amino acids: CSARDTHRGDYGYTF.